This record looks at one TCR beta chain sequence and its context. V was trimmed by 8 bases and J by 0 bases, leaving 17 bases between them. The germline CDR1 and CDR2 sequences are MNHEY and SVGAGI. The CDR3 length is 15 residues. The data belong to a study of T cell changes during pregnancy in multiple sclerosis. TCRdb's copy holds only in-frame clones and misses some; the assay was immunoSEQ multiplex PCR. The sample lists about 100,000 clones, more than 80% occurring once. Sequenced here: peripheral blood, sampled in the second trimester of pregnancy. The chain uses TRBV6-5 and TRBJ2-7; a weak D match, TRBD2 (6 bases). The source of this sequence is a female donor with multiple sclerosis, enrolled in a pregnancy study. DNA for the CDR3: TGTGCCAGCGCTCACCCCCCCGGGAGCTCCTACGAGCAGTACTTC. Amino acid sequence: CASAHPPGSSYEQYF.